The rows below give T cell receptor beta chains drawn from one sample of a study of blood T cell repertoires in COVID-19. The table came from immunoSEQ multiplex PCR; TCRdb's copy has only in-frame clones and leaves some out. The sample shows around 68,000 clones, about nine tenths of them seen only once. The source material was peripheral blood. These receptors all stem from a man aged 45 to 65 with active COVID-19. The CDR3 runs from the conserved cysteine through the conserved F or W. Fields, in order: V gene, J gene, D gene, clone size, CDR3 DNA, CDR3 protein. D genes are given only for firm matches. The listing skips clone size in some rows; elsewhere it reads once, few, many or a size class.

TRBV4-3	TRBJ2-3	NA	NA	TGCGCCAGCAGCCAAGGGGGCGGGGAGTGGGCCACAGATACGCAGTATTTT	CASSQGGGEWATDTQYF
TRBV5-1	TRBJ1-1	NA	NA	TGCGCCAGCAGCCTTGGCACCCCGGGTACTGAAGCTTTCTTT	CASSLGTPGTEAFF
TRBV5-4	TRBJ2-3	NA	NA	TGTGCCAGCAGCCGGAAACAGGGAGGCACAGATACGCAGTATTTT	CASSRKQGGTDTQYF
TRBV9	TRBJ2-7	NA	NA	TGTGCCAGCAGTGTATCCGGACAGAGTACCTACGAGCAGTACTTC	CASSVSGQSTYEQYF
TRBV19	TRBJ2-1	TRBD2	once	TGTGCCAGTAGTCCCCGGACTAGCGGGTCCTACAATGAGCAGTTCTTC	CASSPRTSGSYNEQFF
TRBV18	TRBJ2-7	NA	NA	TGTGCCAGCTCCCTCCGCTACGAGCAGTACTTC	CASSLRYEQYF
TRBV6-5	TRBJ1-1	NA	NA	TGTGCCAGCAGTTACCTGGACAGCCCAGCTTTCTTT	CASSYLDSPAFF
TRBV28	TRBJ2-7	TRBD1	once	TGTGCCAGCAACCTCCGGGACAGGGGTCACGAGCAGTACTTC	CASNLRDRGHEQYF
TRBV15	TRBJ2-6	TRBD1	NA	TGTGCCACCAGGGGACAGGGGGCGAACTCTGGGGCCAACGTCCTGACTTTC	CATRGQGANSGANVLTF
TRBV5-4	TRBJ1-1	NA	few	TGTGCCAGCAGCTTCCCCTATTCTGCGGAAGCTTTCTTT	CASSFPYSAEAFF
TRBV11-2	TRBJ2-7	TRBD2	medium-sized	TGTGCCAGCAGCTTAACAAGCGGGAGTCCTCAGCAGTACTTC	CASSLTSGSPQQYF
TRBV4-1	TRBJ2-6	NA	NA	TGCGCCAGCAGCCCACGGACTGGGAGCTCTGGGGCCAACGTCCTGACTTTC	CASSPRTGSSGANVLTF
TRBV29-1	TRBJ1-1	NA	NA	TGCAGCGTTGAAATGGGCGTGAGCACTGAAGCTTTCTTT	CSVEMGVSTEAFF
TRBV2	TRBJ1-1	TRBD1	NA	TGTGCCAGCACAGGGGGAGAGGACACTGAAGCTTTCTTT	CASTGGEDTEAFF
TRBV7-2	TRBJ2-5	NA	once	TGTGCCAGCAGGTCGAAGTTGGGGCGCGAAGAGACCCAGTACTTC	CASRSKLGREETQYF
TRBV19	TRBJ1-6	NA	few	TGTGCCAGTGGACAGATTAATTCACCCCTCCACTTT	CASGQINSPLHF
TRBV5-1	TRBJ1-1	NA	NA	TGCGCCAGCAGCGTCAGGGAGAACACTGAAGCTTTCTTT	CASSVRENTEAFF
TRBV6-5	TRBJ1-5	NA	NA	TGTGCCAGCAGTACCGGCCGACCGAGGCAGCCCCAGCATTTT	CASSTGRPRQPQHF
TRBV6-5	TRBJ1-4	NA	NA	TGTGCCAGCAGTTACTCGTGGACAGCCGGTAATGAAAAACTGTTTTTT	CASSYSWTAGNEKLFF
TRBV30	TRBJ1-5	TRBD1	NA	TGTGCCTGGGGGGGACAGAGCGATCAGCCCCAGCATTTT	CAWGGQSDQPQHF
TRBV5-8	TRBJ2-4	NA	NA	TGTGCCAGCAGCCGTAGCGGTTCGGCCAAAAACATTCAGTACTTC	CASSRSGSAKNIQYF
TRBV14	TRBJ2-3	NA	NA	TGTGCCAGCAGCCCGATACCGGTACGGACAGATACGCAGTATTTT	CASSPIPVRTDTQYF
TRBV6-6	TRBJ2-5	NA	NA	TGTGCCAGCAGTCGGGACACTCGGGAGACCCAGTACTTC	CASSRDTRETQYF
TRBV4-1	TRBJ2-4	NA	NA	TGCGCCAGCAGCCAACCCAGGGCCAAAAACATTCAGTACTTC	CASSQPRAKNIQYF
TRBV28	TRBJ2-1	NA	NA	TGTGCCAGTCTGGGGCAGCTCAGTGGGGTCAACAATGAGCAGTTCTTC	CASLGQLSGVNNEQFF
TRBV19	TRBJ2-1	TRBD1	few	TGTGCCAGTTCTCGGACAGGGGGCATGGTCCTCAATGAGCAGTTCTTC	CASSRTGGMVLNEQFF
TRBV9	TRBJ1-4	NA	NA	TGTGCCAGCAGCGTAGCCGGGGAGGTGGGAAAACTGTTTTTT	CASSVAGEVGKLFF
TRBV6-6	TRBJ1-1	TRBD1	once	TGTGCCAGCAGTTACTTGGAACCCGGACAGGCCATTGAAGCTTTCTTT	CASSYLEPGQAIEAFF
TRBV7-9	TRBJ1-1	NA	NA	TGTGCCAGCAGCTCACCGGGGGGATTTTTGAACACTGAAGCTTTCTTT	CASSSPGGFLNTEAFF
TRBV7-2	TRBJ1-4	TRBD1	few	TGTGCCAGCAGCCAGAAGACAGGGGGTTACGAAAAACTGTTTTTT	CASSQKTGGYEKLFF
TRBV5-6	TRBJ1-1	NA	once	TGTGCCAGCAGCTTGGCGAACAAATGGAACACTGAAGCTTTCTTT	CASSLANKWNTEAFF
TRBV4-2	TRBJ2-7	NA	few	TGTGCCAGCAGCCAAGATTCAGCGAGCAGCTCCTACGAGCAGTACTTC	CASSQDSASSSYEQYF
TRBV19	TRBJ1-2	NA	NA	TGTGCCAGTAGTATAGCAGGGGATGGCTACACCTTC	CASSIAGDGYTF
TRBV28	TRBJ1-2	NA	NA	TGTGCCAGCAGCGGAGCTAACTATGGCTACACCTTC	CASSGANYGYTF
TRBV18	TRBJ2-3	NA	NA	TGTGCCAGCTCACCGGCAGGGTCTGATACGCAGTATTTT	CASSPAGSDTQYF
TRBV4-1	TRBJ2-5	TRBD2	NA	TGCGCCAGCAGCCGCCGACTAGCGGGTCAGGAGACCCAGTACTTC	CASSRRLAGQETQYF
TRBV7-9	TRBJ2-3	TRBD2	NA	TGTGCCAGCAGGCTTCCGGGACTAGCGGTAGATACGCAGTATTTT	CASRLPGLAVDTQYF
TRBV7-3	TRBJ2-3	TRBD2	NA	TGTGCCAGCAGCTTAGGGCGGGAGCTTACGCAGTATTTT	CASSLGRELTQYF
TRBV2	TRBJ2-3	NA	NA	TGTGCCAGCAGTGAGTCGGTCACAGATACGCAGTATTTT	CASSESVTDTQYF
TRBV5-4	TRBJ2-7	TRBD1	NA	TGTGCCAGCAGCTGGGACAGGGGCCCCTACGAGCAGTACTTC	CASSWDRGPYEQYF
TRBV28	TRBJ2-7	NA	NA	TGTGCCAGCAGTTTATGGACACAAGGGCAGTACTTC	CASSLWTQGQYF